This T cell receptor (beta chain) is drawn from a study of T-cell reconstitution after alpha-beta-depleted transplantation in children. Study-wide points: As was reported, about two months after transplant, alpha-beta T cells came from several hundred expanded graft clones. A year post-transplant, T-cell counts and diversity derived mostly from newly produced T cells.

Unique molecular identifiers were used in preparing the TCRbeta library. TCRdb independently ran MiXCR on the PCR reads; one entry per CDR3 protein. This table has about 460,000 distinct CDR3 sequences, about 10% appearing once. This clonotype was detected ten times or more. What it recognizes is unknown. The receptor comes from a child aged 2 to 10 with inherited bone marrow failure, due to receive a stem cell transplant. Sequencing was performed on PBMCs, taken before TCRalphabeta/CD19-depleted stem cell transplant.

The CDR3 loop is CASRGPGLSGHEQYF. CDR3 in DNA: TGTGCCAGCAGGGGCCCGGGACTTAGCGGCCACGAGCAGTACTTC. The rearrangement links TRBV12-3 or TRBV12-4 to TRBJ2-7, with a tentative D call TRBD2 (6 bases). V was pared by 6 bases and J by 5 bases, with 20 bases between. The CDR3 extends over 15 amino acids.